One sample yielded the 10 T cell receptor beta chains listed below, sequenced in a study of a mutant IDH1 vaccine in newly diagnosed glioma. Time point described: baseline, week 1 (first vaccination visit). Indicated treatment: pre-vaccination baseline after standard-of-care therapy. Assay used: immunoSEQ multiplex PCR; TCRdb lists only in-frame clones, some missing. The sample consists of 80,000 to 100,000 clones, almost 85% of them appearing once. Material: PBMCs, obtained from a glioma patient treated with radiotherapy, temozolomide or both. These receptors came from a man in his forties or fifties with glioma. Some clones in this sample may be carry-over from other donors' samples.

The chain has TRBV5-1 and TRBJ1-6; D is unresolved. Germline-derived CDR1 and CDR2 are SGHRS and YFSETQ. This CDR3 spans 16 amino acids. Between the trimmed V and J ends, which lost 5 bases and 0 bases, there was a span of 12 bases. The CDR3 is CASSFGESSYNSPLHF. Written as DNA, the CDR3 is TGCGCCAGCAGTTTCGGGGAAAGCTCCTATAATTCACCCCTCCACTTT.

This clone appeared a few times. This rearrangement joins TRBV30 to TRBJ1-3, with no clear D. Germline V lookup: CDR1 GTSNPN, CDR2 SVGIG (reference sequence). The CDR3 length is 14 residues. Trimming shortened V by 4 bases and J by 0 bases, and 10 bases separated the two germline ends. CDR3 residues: CAWKATSSGNTIYF. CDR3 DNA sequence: TGTGCCTGGAAGGCTACGAGCTCTGGAAACACCATATATTTT.

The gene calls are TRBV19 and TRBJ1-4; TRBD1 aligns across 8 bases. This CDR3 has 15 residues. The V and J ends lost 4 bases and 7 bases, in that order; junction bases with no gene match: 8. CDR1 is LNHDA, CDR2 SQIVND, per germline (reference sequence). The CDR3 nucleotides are TGTGCCAGTAGTAGTAAGGCAGGGGGCCGTGAAAAACTGTTTTTT. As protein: CASSSKAGGREKLFF.

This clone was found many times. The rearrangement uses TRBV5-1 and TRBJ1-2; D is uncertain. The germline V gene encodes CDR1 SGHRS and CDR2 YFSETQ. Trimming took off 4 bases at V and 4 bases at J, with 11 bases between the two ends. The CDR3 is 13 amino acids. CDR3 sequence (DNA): TGCGCCAGCAGCACTCAAGATTCCTATGGCTACACCTTC. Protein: CASSTQDSYGYTF.

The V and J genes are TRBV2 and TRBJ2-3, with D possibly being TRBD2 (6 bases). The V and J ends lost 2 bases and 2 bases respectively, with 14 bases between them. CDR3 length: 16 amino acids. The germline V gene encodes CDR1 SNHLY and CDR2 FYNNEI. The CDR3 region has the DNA TGTGCCAGCAGTGAAAGGGCGGCGGGGACCACAGATACGCAGTATTTT. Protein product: CASSERAAGTTDTQYF. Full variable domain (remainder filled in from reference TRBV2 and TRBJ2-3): EPEVTQTPSHQVTQMGQEVILRCVPISNHLYFYWYRQILGQKVEFLVSFYNNEISEKSEIFDDQFSVERPDGSNFTLKIRSTKLEDSAMYFCASSERAAGTTDTQYFGPGTRLTVL.

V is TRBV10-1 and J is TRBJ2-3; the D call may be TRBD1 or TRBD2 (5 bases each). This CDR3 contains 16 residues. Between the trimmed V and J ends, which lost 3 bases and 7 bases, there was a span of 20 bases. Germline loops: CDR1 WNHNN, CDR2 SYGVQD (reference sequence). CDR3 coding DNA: TGCGCCAGCAGTGATAGCGAGGGGATAGTCGGGAATACGCAGTATTTT. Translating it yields CASSDSEGIVGNTQYF.

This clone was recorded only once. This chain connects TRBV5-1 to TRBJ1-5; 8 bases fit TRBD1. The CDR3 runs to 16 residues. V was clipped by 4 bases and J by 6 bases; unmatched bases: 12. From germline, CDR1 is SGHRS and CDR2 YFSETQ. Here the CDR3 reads CASSVKPGTGIQPQHF. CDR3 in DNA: TGCGCCAGCAGCGTGAAACCCGGGACAGGTATTCAGCCCCAGCATTTT.

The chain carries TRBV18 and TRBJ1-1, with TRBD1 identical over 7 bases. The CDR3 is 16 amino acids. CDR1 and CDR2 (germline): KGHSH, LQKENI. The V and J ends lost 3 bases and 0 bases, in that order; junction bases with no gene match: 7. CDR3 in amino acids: CASSPIPGGVNTEAFF. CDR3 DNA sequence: TGTGCCAGCTCACCTATCCCAGGGGGGGTGAACACTGAAGCTTTCTTT.

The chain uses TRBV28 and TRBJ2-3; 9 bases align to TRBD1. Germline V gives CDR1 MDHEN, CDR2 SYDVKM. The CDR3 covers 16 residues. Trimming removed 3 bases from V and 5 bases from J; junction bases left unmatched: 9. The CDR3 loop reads CASSLATGGARDTQYF. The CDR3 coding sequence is TGTGCCAGCAGTTTGGCTACAGGGGGCGCGAGAGATACGCAGTATTTT. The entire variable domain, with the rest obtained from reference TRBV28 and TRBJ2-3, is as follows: DVKVTQSSRYLVKRTGEKVFLECVQDMDHENMFWYRQDPGLGLRLIYFSYDVKMKEKGDIPEGYSVSREKKERFSLILESASTNQTSMYLCASSLATGGARDTQYFGPGTRLTVL.

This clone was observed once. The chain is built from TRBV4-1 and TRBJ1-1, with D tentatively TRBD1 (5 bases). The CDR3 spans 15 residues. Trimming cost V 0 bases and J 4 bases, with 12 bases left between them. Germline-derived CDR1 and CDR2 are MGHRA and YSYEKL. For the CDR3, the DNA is TGCGCCAGCAGCCAAGAGGCAGGGATTGGCACTGAAGCTTTCTTT. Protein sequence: CASSQEAGIGTEAFF.